One TCR beta chain is described in this entry. No antigen is known for it. No base quality values were provided; no much bigger clone lies one nucleotide off. These data come from a study of human T cells and chemical hapten exposure (dated by TCRdb to 2020 to 2023). A note on the overall study: Libraries were pooled for sequencing, and per-sample TCR yields varied mainly because of small differences in library volumes within the pool. Peripheral blood TCR repertoire changes were tracked in vivo in alopecia patients during primary and secondary sensitization to the hapten diphenylcyclopropenone (DPC). From each blood RNA sample, both TCR alpha and TCR beta chains were sequenced.

Study-level results and caveats: Repeated subsampling changed both the strength of the expansion versus patch-test correlation and the threshold at which that correlation became significant. No change with DPC sensitization was found in the number of TCRs above 1 in 1000 frequency, and no evidence of global repertoire structure alterations was found.

The library was prepared using RACE. The instrument given in TCRdb is NextSeq 500. Library preparation attached unique molecular identifiers to individual cDNA molecules for quantitative, reproducible TCR counting. From the authors' description of their analysis: A median of around 100,000 TCRs per sample was observed, with a range of 23,224 to 690,600. V, J and CDR3 annotation of the TCR reads was performed with the Decombinator software suite. To make PS versus PT1 abundance plots, every sample was subsampled to the same number of TCRs (28,000). Expanded TCRs were defined as absent before sensitization and observed at least eight times at the 2-week time point. The public reads were run again by TCRdb, first through fastp at Q25 and then through MiXCR, and only productive beta chains were kept. CDR3 protein duplicates are merged, each entry listing the most common genes and DNA. These V and J calls derive from TCRdb rather than the authors' analysis. Within this sample are 130,000 or so distinct CDR3 sequences, with approximately 9% of them counted one time only. Roughly 2% of the sample is held by the ten biggest clonotypes.

The label giving this sample's time point can be read as: healthy volunteer bleed at 2 weeks. Total RNA was extracted from unfractionated whole blood collected in Tempus Blood RNA tubes. A handful of healthy volunteers were used as TCR sequencing controls and were bled at day 0, 2 weeks and 6 weeks. This receptor was obtained from a male donor in good health. Some clones in this sample may be carry-over from other donors' samples. Sequencing was carried out using whole blood.

The CDR3 reads CASSAWEEGGYEQYF. The DNA is as follows: TGTGCCAGCAGCGCATGGGAGGAGGGGGGCTACGAGCAGTACTTC. The chain is encoded by TRBV3-1 joined to TRBJ2-7; the D gene assignment is perhaps TRBD1 or TRBD2, with each matching 6 bases. The CDR3 has 15 amino acids, counting the end cysteine and phenylalanine. Only the CDR3 part of the read is kept: 45 bases, read in frame from the first base. V is reduced by 5 bases and J by 3 bases, leaving a spacing of 17 bases between them. The germline V gene (reference sequence) provides CDR1 LGHDT and CDR2 YNNKEL.